Listed here is a single T cell receptor beta chain. Germline trimming cut 2 bases from V and 4 bases from J; bases unmatched to any gene: 7. The CDR3 has 15 residues. Germline lookup yields CDR1 MNHEY and CDR2 SVGAGI. TCRdb keeps only in-frame clones here, not all; method: immunoSEQ multiplex PCR. The sample has 350,000 or so clones, approximately 84% seen once. The data stem from a study of blood T cell repertoires in COVID-19. Study in general: Acute-phase and convalescent COVID-19 samples originated in the United States, Italy and Spain. Sample material is recorded as cDNA or gDNA derived from T cells, B-cell-depleted T cells, or PBMCs.

This receptor was obtained from a woman aged 25 to 39 who had recovered from COVID-19. The sequencing input was PBMCs or T cells enriched from blood (not recorded which). The chain is built from TRBV6-5 and TRBJ1-2; 7 nucleotides line up with TRBD1. CDR3 coding DNA: TGTGCCAGCAGTTACCTCAGGGGGTCTGGCTATGGCTACACCTTC. Amino acid sequence: CASSYLRGSGYGYTF.